A single sample gave rise to the 18 T cell receptor beta chains below, sequenced in a study of T cell responses to AZD1222 COVID-19 vaccine. This table comes from immunoSEQ multiplex PCR, and its TCRdb copy is limited to in-frame clones, with some not included. This sample yields a few hundred thousand clones, of which more than 85% are seen a single time; around 0.57% belongs to the top ten. The sequencing used peripheral blood, collected on day 0 of AZD1222 vaccination. Every receptor here comes from an adult in good health.

The chain couples TRBV9 to TRBJ2-3; no definite D call. Germline CDR1 is SGDLS and CDR2 is YYNGEE. V was clipped by 4 bases and J by 5 bases, with 8 bases between them. This CDR3 has 12 amino acids. The CDR3 coding sequence is TGTGCCAGCAGCCGGAGTGAAGATACGCAGTATTTT. Protein sequence: CASSRSEDTQYF.

The CDR3 coding sequence is TGCGCCAGCACCCCGGAAGGAAGCTCCTATAATTCACCCCTCCACTTT. Its protein is CASTPEGSSYNSPLHF. The chain employs TRBV23-1 and TRBJ1-6; D ambiguous. TRBV23-1 is labeled an ORF, and its function is uncertain. V shed 7 bases and J shed 0 bases, with 13 bases lying between them. The CDR3 is 16 residues long.

V gene TRBV13 combines with J gene TRBJ1-1, with TRBD1 matching over 8 bases. In germline, CDR1 is PRHDT, CDR2 FYEKMQ (reference sequence). The CDR3 consists of 15 residues. After removal of 5 bases from V and 4 bases from J, the junction contained 9 bases not matched to a gene. In DNA form, the CDR3 reads TGTGCCAGCAGCCATCAGGGGGCTTCGGGCACTGAAGCTTTCTTT. Translated, it gives CASSHQGASGTEAFF.

The CDR3 protein is CASSIGGSGTGELFF. The CDR3 nucleotides are TGTGCCAGTAGTATAGGCGGGAGTGGCACCGGGGAGCTGTTTTTT. The chain uses TRBV19 and TRBJ2-2; 7 nucleotides align to TRBD2. Looked up from germline, CDR1 is LNHDA and CDR2 is SQIVND (reference sequence). This CDR3 spans 15 amino acids. The trim removed 1 base at V and 4 bases at J, leaving 3 bases unmatched.

The J gene is TRBJ2-3, the V gene TRBV13; 8 bases are a match to TRBD1. The germline V gene has CDR1 PRHDT and CDR2 FYEKMQ (reference sequence). This CDR3 contains 15 residues. V shed 5 bases, J shed 1 base, and the junction held 5 bases outside the gene matches. The CDR3 bases are TGTGCCAGCAGCGCAGCAGGGGGCGGCACAGATACGCAGTATTTT. Translation: CASSAAGGGTDTQYF.

CDR3 in DNA: TGTGCCTGGAGTGAGGGCGGGAGAGTGGCCGGGGAGCTGTTTTTT. Translation gives CAWSEGGRVAGELFF. The chain uses TRBV30 and TRBJ2-2; 7 nucleotides align to TRBD2. Germline trimming cut 1 base from V and 6 bases from J; bases unmatched to any gene: 8. The CDR3 runs to 15 residues. Germline assignment: CDR1 GTSNPN and CDR2 SVGIG (reference sequence).

A single count supports this clone. Written as DNA, the CDR3 is TGTGCCAGCAGTGATGCGGCAGGGGGGGAGCAGTACTTC. Translated, it gives CASSDAAGGEQYF. This chain links TRBV2 with TRBJ2-7; a possible D gene is TRBD1 (7 bases). V lost 3 bases and J 7 bases, leaving 13 bases between the germline ends. This CDR3 has 13 residues. From germline, CDR1 is SNHLY and CDR2 FYNNEI.

The chain employs TRBV7-8 and TRBJ2-7; the D gene is possibly TRBD1 (6 bases). The CDR3 consists of 14 residues. The V end lost 3 bases, the J end lost 4 bases, and 13 bases lay between the germline ends. Germline V gene data show CDR1 as SGHVS and CDR2 as FQNEAQ. CDR3 residues: CASSFQTGNYEQYF. The CDR3 coding sequence is TGTGCCAGCAGCTTCCAAACAGGGAATTACGAGCAGTACTTC.

The chain couples TRBV6-5 to TRBJ2-7; D unclear. V dropped 6 bases and J dropped 2 bases, with 14 bases sitting between them. Germline V gene data show CDR1 as MNHEY and CDR2 as SVGAGI. The CDR3 length is 14 residues. The DNA of the CDR3 is TGTGCCAGCAGATCATTCCCGAACGCCTACGAGCAGTACTTC. Translation: CASRSFPNAYEQYF.

The chain recombines TRBV9 with TRBJ2-7, with D perhaps TRBD2 (5 bases). This CDR3 has 15 amino acids. The germline gives CDR1 SGDLS, CDR2 YYNGEE. The V end lost 0 bases, the J end lost 3 bases, and 13 bases lay between the germline ends. The CDR3 nucleotides are TGTGCCAGCAGCGTAGGGACGGACTCCTACTACGAGCAGTACTTC. This codes for CASSVGTDSYYEQYF. The variable domain in full, completed from reference TRBV9 and TRBJ2-7, reads DSGVTQTPKHLITATGQRVTLRCSPRSGDLSVYWYQQSLDQGLQFLIQYYNGEERAKGNILERFSAQQFPDLHSELNLSSLELGDSALYFCASSVGTDSYYEQYFGPGTRLTVT.

The chain carries TRBV28 and TRBJ2-1; 8 bases agree with TRBD2. The V segment lost 5 bases and the J segment 6 bases; nucleotides outside the gene matches: 15. In germline, CDR1 is MDHEN, CDR2 SYDVKM. The CDR3 loop spans 17 amino acids. The CDR3 is CASSPLGGESASNEQFF. Here the CDR3 DNA reads TGTGCCAGCAGTCCCCTCGGGGGGGAGTCGGCCTCCAATGAGCAGTTCTTC.

The chain uses TRBV19 and TRBJ2-1, with D unclear. The CDR3 runs to 13 residues. Germline V gene lookup returns CDR1 LNHDA and CDR2 SQIVND (reference sequence). V lost 5 bases and J 5 bases, leaving 10 bases between the germline ends. The CDR3 nucleotides read TGTGCCAGTAGTCCTCTGGGAAACAATGAGCAGTTCTTC. Its protein is CASSPLGNNEQFF.

This clone was seen once. The J gene is TRBJ2-2, the V gene TRBV27; 8 bases agree with TRBD2. The CDR3 covers 19 residues. The V gene end was trimmed by 7 bases and the J gene end by 1 base; junction bases not matched to a gene: 17. In germline, CDR1 is MNHEY, CDR2 SMNVEV (reference sequence). CDR3 DNA sequence: TGTGCCAGCAACGAACGCCAGCGGGGGCCTCCCGAGAACACCGGGGAGCTGTTTTTT. This codes for CASNERQRGPPENTGELFF.

The chain combines TRBV27 with TRBJ1-1; D ambiguous. The CDR3 has 14 residues. Trimming removed 2 bases at V and 0 bases at J, with 7 bases between. Germline V gene sequence: CDR1 MNHEY, CDR2 SMNVEV (reference sequence). The CDR3 loop is CASSLARVNTEAFF. The CDR3 DNA sequence: TGTGCCAGCAGTTTAGCCAGAGTGAACACTGAAGCTTTCTTT.

The rearrangement links TRBV7-2 to TRBJ2-7, with unresolved D. Germline-derived CDR1 and CDR2 are SGHTA and FQGNSA. V shed 5 bases and J shed 2 bases, with 4 bases lying between them. The CDR3 is 11 amino acids. Here the CDR3 DNA reads TGTGCCAGCAGCCCAGCCTACGAGCAGTACTTC. Its translation: CASSPAYEQYF.

This sequence joins TRBV3-1 (or the pseudogene TRBV3-2) and TRBJ2-3, with 8 positions matching TRBD1. V trimming: 4 bases; J trimming: 2 bases; junction bases outside the gene matches: 5. CDR1 and CDR2 from the germline V gene are LGHDT and YNNKEL (reference sequence). The CDR3 extends over 15 amino acids. The CDR3 bases are TGTGCCAGCAGCCCGACAGGGGTCTTCACAGATACGCAGTATTTT. Its translation: CASSPTGVFTDTQYF.

This chain uses TRBV11-2 with TRBJ2-3; D is unclear. With 5 bases removed from V and 2 bases from J, the gap between germline ends came to 8 bases. The CDR3 extends over 13 amino acids. CDR1 is SGHAT, CDR2 FQNNGV, per germline. Here the CDR3 DNA reads TGTGCCAGCAGCACTTCTTTCACAGATACGCAGTATTTT. Amino acid sequence: CASSTSFTDTQYF.

The rearrangement uses TRBV10-1 and TRBJ2-1; perhaps TRBD1 as D (6 bases). The CDR3 contains 14 residues. Germline V gene data show CDR1 as WNHNN and CDR2 as SYGVQD (reference sequence). Trimming cost V 0 bases and J 12 bases, with 15 bases left between them. Written as DNA, the CDR3 is TGCGCCAGCAGTGAGTCGACAGGACAACGGGCGCAGTTCTTC. Amino acids: CASSESTGQRAQFF.